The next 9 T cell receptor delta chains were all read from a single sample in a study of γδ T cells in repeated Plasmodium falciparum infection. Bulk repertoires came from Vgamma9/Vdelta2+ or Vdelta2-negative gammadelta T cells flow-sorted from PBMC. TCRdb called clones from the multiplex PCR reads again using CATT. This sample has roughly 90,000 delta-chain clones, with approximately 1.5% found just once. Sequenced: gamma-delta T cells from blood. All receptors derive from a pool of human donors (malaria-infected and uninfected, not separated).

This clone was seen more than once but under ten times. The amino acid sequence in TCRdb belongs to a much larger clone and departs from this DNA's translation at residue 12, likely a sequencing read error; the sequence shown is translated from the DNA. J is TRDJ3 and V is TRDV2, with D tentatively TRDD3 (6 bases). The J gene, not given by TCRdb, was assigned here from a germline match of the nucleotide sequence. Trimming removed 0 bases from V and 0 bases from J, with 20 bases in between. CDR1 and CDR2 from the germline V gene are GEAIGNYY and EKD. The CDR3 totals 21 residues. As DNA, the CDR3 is TGTGCCTGTGACACCGGTGGTCAGCCTGGGGACCCCTCCTGGGACACCCGACAGATGTTTTTC. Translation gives CACDTGGQPGDPSWDTRQMFF.

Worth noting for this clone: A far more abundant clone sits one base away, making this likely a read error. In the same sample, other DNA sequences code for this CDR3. The CDR3 is CALGVSYILVLGDTMYTDKLIF. CDR3 nucleotides: TGTGCTCTTGGGGTCTCCTACATTCTCGTACTGGGGGATACTATGTACACCGACAAACTCATCTTT. J is TRDJ1 and V is TRDV1, with TRDD3 matching over 12 bases. Because TCRdb records no J gene, it was assigned here through a match of the DNA to germline. Germline V lookup: CDR1 TSWWSYY, CDR2 QGS. The CDR3 covers 22 residues.

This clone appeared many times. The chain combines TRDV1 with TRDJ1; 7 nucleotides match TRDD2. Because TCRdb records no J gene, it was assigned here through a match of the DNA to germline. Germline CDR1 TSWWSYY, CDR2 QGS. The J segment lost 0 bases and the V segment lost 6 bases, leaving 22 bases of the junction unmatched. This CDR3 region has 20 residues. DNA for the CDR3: TGTGCTCTTGGTCCTTTCCTACGGGACATATGGGGTTTGTACACCGATAAACTCATCTTT. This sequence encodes CALGPFLRDIWGLYTDKLIF.

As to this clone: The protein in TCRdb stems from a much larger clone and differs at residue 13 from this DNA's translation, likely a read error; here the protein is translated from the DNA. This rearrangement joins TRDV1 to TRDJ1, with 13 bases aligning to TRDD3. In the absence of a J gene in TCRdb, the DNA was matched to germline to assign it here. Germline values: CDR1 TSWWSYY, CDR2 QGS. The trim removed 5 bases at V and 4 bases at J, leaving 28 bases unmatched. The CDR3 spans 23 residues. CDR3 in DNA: TGTGCTCTTGGGTCGACGTCCTTGTCCCACCGGACGTGTACTGGGGGATACGGCGATAAACTCATCTTT. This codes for CALGSTSLSHRTCTGGYGDKLIF.

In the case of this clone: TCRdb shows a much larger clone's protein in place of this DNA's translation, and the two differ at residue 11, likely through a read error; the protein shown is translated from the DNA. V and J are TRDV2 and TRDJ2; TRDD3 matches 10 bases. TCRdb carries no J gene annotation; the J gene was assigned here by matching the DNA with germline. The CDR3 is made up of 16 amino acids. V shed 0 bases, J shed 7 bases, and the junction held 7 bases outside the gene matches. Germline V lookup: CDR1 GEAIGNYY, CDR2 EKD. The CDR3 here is CACDTGGYGRGAQLFF. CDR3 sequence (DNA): TGTGCCTGTGACACCGGGGGATACGGGCGTGGAGCACAACTCTTCTTT.

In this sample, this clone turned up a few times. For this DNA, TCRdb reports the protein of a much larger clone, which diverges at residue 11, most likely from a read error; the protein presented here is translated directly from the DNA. The CDR3 sequence is CALGIERGSYTPLRGTDKLIF. CDR3 coding DNA: TGTGCTCTTGGGATAGAACGCGGTTCCTACACACCCCTTAGGGGCACCGATAAACTCATCTTT. This chain joins TRDV1 and TRDJ1; 7 nucleotides match TRDD2. TCRdb supplies no J gene; here it was assigned by aligning the nucleotide sequence to germline. Trimming removed 5 bases from V and 1 base from J; junction bases left unmatched: 25. Germline values: CDR1 TSWWSYY, CDR2 QGS. This CDR3 spans 21 amino acids.

CDR3 sequence (DNA): TGTGCTCTTGGGGAGTTAGACTTCGGTCCCCCGACAGCACAACTCTTCTTT. It translates to CALGELDFGPPTAQLFF. The chain employs TRDV1 and TRDJ2; D is unclear. TCRdb does not report a J gene; here it was assigned by matching the DNA to germline references. The CDR3 runs 17 residues. Germline CDR1 TSWWSYY, CDR2 QGS. Trimming left V 3 bases short and J 4 bases short, with 18 bases between.

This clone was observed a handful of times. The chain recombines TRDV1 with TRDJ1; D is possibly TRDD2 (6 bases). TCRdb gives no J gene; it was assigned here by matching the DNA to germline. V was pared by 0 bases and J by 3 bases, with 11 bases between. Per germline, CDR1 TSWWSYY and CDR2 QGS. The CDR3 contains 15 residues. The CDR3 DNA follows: TGTGCTCTTGGGGAACTCTCCTACTTAGCCGATAAACTCATCTTT. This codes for CALGELSYLADKLIF.

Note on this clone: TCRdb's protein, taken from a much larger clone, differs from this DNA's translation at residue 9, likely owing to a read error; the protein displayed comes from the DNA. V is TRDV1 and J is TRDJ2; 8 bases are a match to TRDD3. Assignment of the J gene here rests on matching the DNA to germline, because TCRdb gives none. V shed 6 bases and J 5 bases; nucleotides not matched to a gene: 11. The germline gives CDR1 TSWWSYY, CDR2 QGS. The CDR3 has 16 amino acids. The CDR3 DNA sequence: TGTGCTCTTGGCTGGGGGACCCCTCGGACCACAGCACAACTCTTCTTT. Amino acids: CALGWGTPRTTAQLFF.